A selection of T cell receptor beta chains follows, all from one sample in a study of blood T cell repertoires in COVID-19. Profiling relied on immunoSEQ multiplex PCR, and the TCRdb table lists in-frame clones only, not all of them. Of hundreds of thousands of clones in the sample, about 88% were seen once. Sequenced input: PBMCs or T cells enriched from blood (not recorded which). Receptor source: a woman between 45 and 65 years old who had recovered from COVID-19. CDR3s include the opening cysteine and the closing phenylalanine or tryptophan. The D gene is left open where the match is weak. A clone size is listed for some rows: how often the clone was seen (once, few, many), or a class if it is expanded.

j_gene,d_gene,abundance,v_gene,CDR3aa,CDR3nt
TRBJ1-1,NA,NA,TRBV9,CASSVYDTSNTEAFF,TGTGCCAGCAGCGTGTACGACACGTCGAACACTGAAGCTTTCTTT
TRBJ1-1,NA,NA,TRBV6-5,CASSPDRRTEAFF,TGTGCCAGCAGTCCGGACAGACGCACTGAAGCTTTCTTT
TRBJ1-5,TRBD1,NA,TRBV7-9,CASSLAGQDNQPQHF,TGTGCCAGCAGCTTAGCAGGACAGGATAATCAGCCCCAGCATTTT
TRBJ2-7,NA,NA,TRBV29-1,CSAGTSNYEQYF,TGCAGTGCCGGGACTTCGAACTACGAGCAGTACTTC
TRBJ1-2,NA,few,TRBV3-1/TRBV3-2,CASSQGGEGYTF,TGTGCCAGCAGCCAAGGTGGGGAGGGCTACACCTTC
TRBJ2-3,TRBD1,NA,TRBV24-1,CATSDRTGGVGDTQYF,TGTGCCACCAGTGATAGGACAGGGGGCGTTGGAGATACGCAGTATTTT
TRBJ1-1,TRBD1,NA,TRBV6-5,CASSYGSGGLNTEAFF,TGTGCCAGCAGTTACGGGTCAGGGGGCCTGAACACTGAAGCTTTCTTT
TRBJ1-2,NA,NA,TRBV5-4,CASSLPGRGSTNTYGYTF,TGTGCCAGCAGCCTGCCGGGGAGGGGATCAACCAATACCTATGGCTACACCTTC
TRBJ1-2,NA,NA,TRBV4-3,CASSQVGGLGYTF,TGCGCCAGCAGCCAAGTGGGGGGGCTTGGCTACACCTTC
TRBJ2-3,TRBD2,once,TRBV5-1,CASSWGTSGRGADTQYF,TGCGCCAGCAGCTGGGGGACTAGCGGGAGGGGCGCAGATACGCAGTATTTT
TRBJ2-2,TRBD1,NA,TRBV4-3,CASSLTAQQGPGELFF,TGCGCCAGCAGCCTCACAGCGCAACAGGGGCCCGGGGAGCTGTTTTTT
TRBJ2-7,NA,NA,TRBV6-5,CASSLERGKLYEQYF,TGTGCCAGCAGTTTAGAGCGCGGGAAGCTCTACGAGCAGTACTTC
TRBJ1-5,NA,NA,TRBV18,CASSTGSNQPQHF,TGTGCCAGCTCCACGGGGAGCAATCAGCCCCAGCATTTT
TRBJ2-5,TRBD2,few,TRBV7-2,CASSGRRGEETQYF,TGTGCCAGCAGCGGGAGGCGGGGGGAGGAGACCCAGTACTTC
TRBJ2-7,NA,NA,TRBV30,CAWTPQAGVVEQYF,TGTGCCTGGACCCCACAGGCCGGAGTGGTCGAGCAGTACTTC
TRBJ2-7,NA,NA,TRBV6-2/TRBV6-3,CASSYVKEGSEQYF,TGTGCCAGCAGTTATGTGAAGGAGGGGTCCGAGCAGTACTTC
TRBJ1-1,TRBD1,NA,TRBV6-6,CASSPGQFLNTEAFF,TGTGCCAGCAGTCCGGGACAGTTTCTGAACACTGAAGCTTTCTTT
TRBJ1-5,NA,NA,TRBV18,CASSPGGSPNQPQHF,TGTGCCAGCTCACCAGGGGGGTCTCCGAATCAGCCCCAGCATTTT
TRBJ2-7,TRBD1,NA,TRBV18,CASSTQGQEQYF,TGTGCCAGCTCAACACAGGGGCAAGAGCAGTACTTC
TRBJ2-5,NA,NA,TRBV7-3,CASSLSGVEETQYF,TGTGCCAGCAGCTTAAGCGGGGTTGAAGAGACCCAGTACTTC